Described below is a single T cell receptor beta chain sequence and its context. V was shortened by 2 bases and J by 0 bases, with 7 bases between the two germline ends. CDR3 length: 14 amino acids. Germline CDR1 and CDR2: KGHSH and LQKENI. This table comes from immunoSEQ multiplex PCR, and its TCRdb copy is limited to in-frame clones, with some not included. The data show about 130,000 clones, roughly 80% seen once. The sample belongs to a study of blood T cell repertoires in COVID-19. As for the study in general: The cDNA or gDNA used as material had been derived from T cells, B-cell-depleted T cells, or PBMCs.

Patients from Seattle were sampled longitudinally, starting during active infection. This chain joins TRBV18 and TRBJ1-2, with D uncertain. The sample consisted of peripheral blood. This TCR was recovered from a woman between 70 and 85 years old with COVID-19, enrolled during active disease. The chain's CDR3 is CASSPERANYGYTF. The DNA for the CDR3 is TGTGCCAGCTCACCAGAGAGGGCTAACTATGGCTACACCTTC.